This T cell receptor beta chain was sequenced for a study of CD8+CD57+ T cells in acquired aplastic anemia. Genomic DNA templated the TCR beta VDJ and CDR3 profiling. TCRdb analysed the reads with MiXCR anew, one entry per CDR3 protein. The sample holds over 150,000 distinct CDR3 sequences, about 54% seen once. A note on this clonotype: Its antigen remains unidentified.

The patients chosen for sequencing had shown expansion of CD8+CD57+ cells (detected by flow cytometry). Each patient had severe acquired aplastic anemia. Overall study findings and caveats: Significance was not reached for CD8+ Simpson's diversity between patients and controls. Found in both controls and patients were almost 30 CD8+ CDR3 sequences.

Trimming removed 1 base from V and 0 bases from J, with 16 bases in between. The CDR3 length is 17 residues. In germline, CDR1 is SGHRS, CDR2 YFSETQ. The clonotype originates from a human donor with aplastic anemia. Sequenced input: sorted CD4+, CD8+, or CD8+CD57+ T cells (not recorded which) from PBMCs. This chain joins TRBV5-1 and TRBJ1-1; D gene ambiguous. The CDR3 here is CASSLSSRSTMNTEAFF. CDR3 bases: TGCGCCAGCAGCTTGTCTTCCAGAAGCACTATGAACACTGAAGCTTTCTTT.